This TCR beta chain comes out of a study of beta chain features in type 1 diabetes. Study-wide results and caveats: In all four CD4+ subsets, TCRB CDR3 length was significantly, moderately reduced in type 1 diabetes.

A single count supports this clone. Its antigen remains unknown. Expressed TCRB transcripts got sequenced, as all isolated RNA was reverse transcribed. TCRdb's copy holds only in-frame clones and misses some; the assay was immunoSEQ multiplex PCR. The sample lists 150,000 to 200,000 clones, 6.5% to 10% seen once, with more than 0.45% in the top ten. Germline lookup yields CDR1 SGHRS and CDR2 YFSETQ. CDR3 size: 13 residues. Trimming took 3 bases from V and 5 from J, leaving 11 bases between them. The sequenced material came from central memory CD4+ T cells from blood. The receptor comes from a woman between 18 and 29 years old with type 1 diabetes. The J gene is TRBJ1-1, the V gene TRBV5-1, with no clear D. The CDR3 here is CASSYQKETEAFF. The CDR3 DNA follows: TGCGCCAGCAGCTATCAAAAAGAGACTGAAGCTTTCTTT. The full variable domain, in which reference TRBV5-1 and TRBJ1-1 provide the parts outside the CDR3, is KAGVTQTPRYLIKTRGQQVTLSCSPISGHRSVSWYQQTPGQGLQFLFEYFSETQRNKGNFPGRFSGRQFSNSRSEMNVSTLELGDSALYLCASSYQKETEAFFGQGTRLTVV.